This T cell receptor (beta chain) is drawn from a study of cytomegalovirus exposure and HLA in healthy donors listed by TCRdb under 2017. With respect to the entire study: The approximately 710 repertoires of the first cohort and the 95 to 150 validation repertoires were produced on the same platform, according to a later analysis. Along with the roughly 670-subject first cohort, a separate validation cohort of over a hundred different subjects was used. The aim of the study was to test whether cataloging public T cell receptors could identify signatures of past pathogen exposure. To predict cytomegalovirus infection status, the study brought together high-throughput TCR immunosequencing, statistical association of individual TCRs with disease status, and machine learning.

Donors formed part of the validation cohort, which comprised approximately 130 subjects and was distinct from the first cohort of 670 or so subjects. V is clipped by 0 bases and J by 10 bases, and the sequence between their germline boundaries is 10 bases long. Measured from the cysteine to the phenylalanine, the CDR3 is 12 residues long. Here the CDR3 DNA is all that survives: 36 bases in frame from base 1. The germline V gene yields SGHRS for CDR1 and YFSETQ for CDR2. Only one count was recorded for this clone. The antigen it binds to is not known. No base quality information exists; no much larger clone differs at one position. To prepare the library, the immunoSEQ multiplex PCR assay was applied. In the authors' own workflow: A statistical classification framework was developed to diagnose cytomegalovirus status using the catalog of TCR beta chain sequences. TCRdb took over this immuneACCESS table, retaining in-frame rearrangements with V and J assigned. Such tables are incomplete; in checked studies, under half of the missing clones stem from an unresolved V gene, and the remainder is unexplained. V, J and clone size reflect that table, while D and trimming were determined from the DNA. The sample table holds roughly 330,000 clones, of which around 87% were seen once. In total, the top ten clones hold about 1.2% of the sample.

The paper's findings and limits, for the study overall: The study gave a list of roughly 150 TCR beta chains associated with cytomegalovirus. While some public TCRs were present in many individuals, most TCR sequences turned up only very rarely across donors. The validation cohort had no HLA typing available for a later analysis, so co-occurrence within that cohort was assessed over all 120 or so repertoires. It was suggested by the authors that the approach could potentially be generalized to other disease states and immunological phenotypes. In a later analysis, TCRs clustered in the first cohort were found to also tend to co-occur in the 130 or so validation repertoires, with 90% to 95% of cluster scores above 0. In vitro tests confirmed that three of the cytomegalovirus-associated TCR beta chains recognize cytomegalovirus antigens. The classifier was reported to diagnose cytomegalovirus status with high specificity and sensitivity in both the original cohort and the validation cohort.

The origin of this receptor is a woman in her thirties in good health and CMV-seropositive. Sequenced: PBMCs. The chain employs TRBV5-1 and TRBJ1-1; no D gene is confidently identified. The CDR3 corresponds to CASSLGGTGAFF. The bases are TGCGCCAGCAGCTTGGGGGGTACCGGAGCTTTCTTT.